A selection of T cell receptor beta chains follows, all from one sample in a study of blood T cell repertoires in COVID-19. Some clones are missing from TCRdb's copy, which holds only in-frame ones; the method was immunoSEQ multiplex PCR. This sample carries tens of thousands of clones, 65% to 90% of them seen once, and the ten largest clones take 1.3%. Sequencing was performed on peripheral blood. These receptor sequences come from a man in his 60s with acute or convalescent COVID-19. Each CDR3 is given with its conserved first and last residue. A D gene is named only where the DNA matches it firmly. Not every row has a clone size; where given, it reads once, few, many or a size class.

j_call d_call v_call clone_size cdr3_nt cdr3_aa
TRBJ1-1 NA TRBV6-5 NA TGTGCCAGCAGCAGGACAGCGGGGACTGAAGCTTTCTTT CASSRTAGTEAFF
TRBJ1-4 NA TRBV27 NA TGTGCCAGCAGTCGTAGACAGGTGGCTAATGAAAAACTGTTTTTT CASSRRQVANEKLFF
TRBJ2-7 NA TRBV28 NA TGTGCCAGCAGTTTAGAGGCATGGGAGCAGTACTTC CASSLEAWEQYF
TRBJ1-4 TRBD1 TRBV5-4 NA TGTGCCAGCAGCCGGGGACAGGGGCCTGCAACTAATGAAAAACTGTTTTTT CASSRGQGPATNEKLFF
TRBJ1-5 NA TRBV19 NA TGTGCCAGTAGTCTGCCGCGCGGGCGCAATCAGCCCCAGCATTTT CASSLPRGRNQPQHF
TRBJ2-3 NA TRBV11-2 NA TGTGCCAGCAGCTACAGGGTCTCGGATACGCAGTATTTT CASSYRVSDTQYF
TRBJ2-1 NA TRBV7-2 NA TGTGCCAGCAGCCCTCCTCCCTCCTACAATGAGCAGTTCTTC CASSPPPSYNEQFF
TRBJ2-5 TRBD1 TRBV4-1 NA TGCGCCAGCAGACCGACCCGGGACCTAGGGGGCGAGACCCAGTACTTC CASRPTRDLGGETQYF
TRBJ1-4 TRBD1 TRBV5-6 NA TGTGCCAGCAGCCTCGGGACAGGGCAAACTGCAACTAATGAAAAACTGTTTTTT CASSLGTGQTATNEKLFF
TRBJ2-5 TRBD1 TRBV24-1 NA TGTGCCACCAGTGATCGGACCGGGACAGGGTGGGAGACCCAGTACTTC CATSDRTGTGWETQYF
TRBJ1-4 TRBD1 TRBV5-4 NA TGTGCCAGCAGTCTTAGGACAGGGGGCGATGAAAAACTGTTTTTT CASSLRTGGDEKLFF
TRBJ1-1 NA TRBV10-1 NA TGCGCCAGCAGTGATATGAGGGAGGCGACTGAAGCTTTCTTT CASSDMREATEAFF
TRBJ2-3 NA TRBV7-8 NA TGTGCCAGCACTAATTCGGACTGGACTATCACAGATACGCAGTATTTT CASTNSDWTITDTQYF
TRBJ1-2 TRBD1 TRBV10-3 NA TGTGCCATGAGTAAACGACAGGGGGACAATTATGGCTACACCTTC CAMSKRQGDNYGYTF
TRBJ2-3 NA TRBV7-2 NA TGTGCCAGCAGCTTAATTGCGGGGACCGGTGGGACGCAGTATTTT CASSLIAGTGGTQYF
TRBJ2-1 TRBD1 TRBV13 NA TGTGCCAGCAGCCCCTCTGTCAAGGTGGGACAGGGTGGGAAATTCGACAATGAGCAGTTCTTC CASSPSVKVGQGGKFDNEQFF
TRBJ1-5 NA TRBV19 NA TGTGCCAGTAGCTACTTTCGTCGACAGGCGGCCAATCAGCCCCAGCATTTT CASSYFRRQAANQPQHF
TRBJ1-3 TRBD1 TRBV7-2 NA TGTGCCAGCAGCCAACCGGAGACAGGGAAAAGCTCTGGAAACACCATATATTTT CASSQPETGKSSGNTIYF
TRBJ2-3 TRBD2 TRBV14 NA TGTGCCAGCAGCCCACTAGCGGGGGCTAAGGATACGCAGTATTTT CASSPLAGAKDTQYF
TRBJ1-2 NA TRBV5-1 NA TGCGCCAGCAGCTTGGAGTACACAAGCTATGGCTACACCTTC CASSLEYTSYGYTF
TRBJ2-1 NA TRBV4-3 NA TGCGCCAGCAGCCAAGATAGGAGACAGTACTACAATGAGCAGTTCTTC CASSQDRRQYYNEQFF
TRBJ1-2 TRBD1 TRBV7-2 NA TGTGCCAGCAGCGTAGGAACGGGACAGAATATCTATGGCTACACCTTC CASSVGTGQNIYGYTF
TRBJ2-7 TRBD1 TRBV25-1 NA TGTGCCAGCAGTGAATTATGGACAGGAAAATACGAGCAGTACTTC CASSELWTGKYEQYF
TRBJ2-3 NA TRBV7-9 NA TGTGCCAGCAGACAAGCAGGGGCGCAGTATTTT CASRQAGAQYF
TRBJ2-2 NA TRBV15 NA TGTGCCACCAGCAGAGACAGGACCGGGGAGCTGTTTTTT CATSRDRTGELFF
TRBJ1-2 TRBD1 TRBV28 NA TGTGCCAGCACCAATGCACGGGACAGGGTAGACTATGGCTACACCTTC CASTNARDRVDYGYTF
TRBJ2-1 TRBD1 TRBV4-3 once TGCGCCAGCAGCCAAGATGAGACAGGGTCCTACAATGAGCAGTTCTTC CASSQDETGSYNEQFF
TRBJ2-7 NA TRBV15 NA TGTGCCACCAGCAGCGACCGGAGTGGGGGGGCCTCCGAGCAGTACTTC CATSSDRSGGASEQYF
TRBJ1-1 NA TRBV5-1 NA TGCGCCAGCAGCAAGGACAGCCTGAACACTGAAGCTTTCTTT CASSKDSLNTEAFF
TRBJ1-6 NA TRBV2 NA TGTGCCAGCAGTGCCCGAGGGAATTCACCCCTCCACTTT CASSARGNSPLHF
TRBJ1-5 NA TRBV19 NA TGTGCCAGTAGTATTTCGCAGGTCGTCGGCAATCAGCCCCAGCATTTT CASSISQVVGNQPQHF
TRBJ2-1 TRBD1 TRBV24-1 NA TGTGCCACCAGTGAGCCGGACAGGCCAGGATACAATGAGCAGTTCTTC CATSEPDRPGYNEQFF
TRBJ2-5 NA TRBV6-2/TRBV6-3 NA TGTGCCAGCAGTTACTCGACAAGGCGAAGACAAGAGACCCAGTACTTC CASSYSTRRRQETQYF
TRBJ2-1 TRBD1 TRBV11-3 NA TGTGCCAGCAGCAACCGGGACAGGGGCTCCTACAATGAGCAGTTCTTC CASSNRDRGSYNEQFF
TRBJ2-5 NA TRBV5-4 once TGTGCCAGCAGACCCGACAAACGGGAGAGGGAGACCCAGTACTTC CASRPDKRERETQYF
TRBJ1-6 NA TRBV6-5 NA TGTGCCAGCAGTTACTCGGGGAGGGTAAATTCACCCCTCCACTTT CASSYSGRVNSPLHF
TRBJ2-7 NA TRBV29-1 NA TGCAGCGTTGATACAGGGAGCTCCTACGAGCAGTACTTC CSVDTGSSYEQYF
TRBJ2-3 TRBD2 TRBV7-9 NA TGTGCCAGCAGCCCTGGACTAGCGGGACGCACAGATACGCAGTATTTT CASSPGLAGRTDTQYF
TRBJ2-1 NA TRBV3-1/TRBV3-2 NA TGTGCCAGCAGCCAGGAGCGGGAGCAGTTCTTC CASSQEREQFF
TRBJ1-3 TRBD1 TRBV15 once TGTGCCACCAGCAGAGGGGACAGGGGCTCAGGAAACACCATATATTTT CATSRGDRGSGNTIYF
TRBJ1-5 NA TRBV24-1 NA TGTGCCACCAGTGATTTGGCAGGGGACAATCAGCCCCAGCATTTT CATSDLAGDNQPQHF
TRBJ2-3 NA TRBV4-1 NA TGCGCCAGCAGCCAAGGTACTAGGACCACAGATACGCAGTATTTT CASSQGTRTTDTQYF
TRBJ2-1 NA TRBV12-3/TRBV12-4 NA TGTGCCAGCACCCTGGACATTTACAATGAGCAGTTCTTC CASTLDIYNEQFF
TRBJ2-7 NA TRBV1 NA TGCACCAGCAGTCAAGACCGGGGACACCCAAAGGACGAGCAGTACTTC CTSSQDRGHPKDEQYF
TRBJ1-1 TRBD1 TRBV7-9 NA TGTGCCAGCAGCGACCTACAGGGGGCCGCTGAAGCTTTCTTT CASSDLQGAAEAFF
TRBJ2-7 TRBD2 TRBV5-1 NA TGCGCCAGCAGCCTTACTAGCGGGGGTATCTCCTACGAGCAGTACTTC CASSLTSGGISYEQYF
TRBJ1-4 TRBD1 TRBV7-9 NA TGTGCCAGCAGACCCGGACAGGGGGGTGAAAAACTGTTTTTT CASRPGQGGEKLFF
TRBJ2-3 TRBD2 TRBV7-2 NA TGTGCCAGCAGCTCTCGGACTAGCGGAGGGAGCACAGATACGCAGTATTTT CASSSRTSGGSTDTQYF
TRBJ1-1 TRBD1 TRBV5-1 NA TGCGCCAGCAGCCCCGGACAGGGGAATGAGTTGGGCACTGAAGCTTTCTTT CASSPGQGNELGTEAFF
TRBJ1-2 TRBD1 TRBV27 NA TGTGCCAGCAGTTTGAGGCAGGGGGATGGCTACACCTTC CASSLRQGDGYTF
TRBJ2-5 NA TRBV10-2 NA TGCGCCAGCAGTGAAGGCAGGGAAGCCCAGTACTTC CASSEGREAQYF
TRBJ2-5 TRBD1 TRBV11-3 NA TGTGCCAGCAGCTCCACAGGGGGCAAGACCCAGTACTTC CASSSTGGKTQYF
TRBJ1-3 NA TRBV29-1 NA TGCAGCGTTGGACCAGGGGTGGACACCATATATTTT CSVGPGVDTIYF
TRBJ1-2 TRBD1 TRBV3-1/TRBV3-2 NA TGTGCCAGCAGCCCTCGGGACAGGGGAGGGGCAGTAGTGCGCTATGGCTACACCTTC CASSPRDRGGAVVRYGYTF
TRBJ2-5 NA TRBV10-1 NA TGCGCCAGCAGTGAGTCTTACGGCGGAGAGACCCAGTACTTC CASSESYGGETQYF
TRBJ2-7 TRBD1 TRBV4-2 NA TGTGCCAGCAGCCATGGGACAGCCCGGAGCTCCTACGAGCAGTACTTC CASSHGTARSSYEQYF
TRBJ2-1 TRBD2 TRBV3-1/TRBV3-2 NA TGTGCCAGCAGCCATAGCGGGGGGGGATACAATGAGCAGTTCTTC CASSHSGGGYNEQFF